This TCR beta chain was obtained from a study of T cell responses to AZD1222 COVID-19 vaccine. The wider study: Second-dose intervals near 4 or 12 weeks were combined.

As to this clone: Its antigen is unknown.

Trimming took off 3 bases at V and 0 bases at J, with 9 bases between the two ends. CDR1 is SEHNR, CDR2 FQNEAQ, per germline (reference sequence). This CDR3 contains 14 residues. Clones were sequenced by immunoSEQ multiplex PCR, and TCRdb holds only the in-frame ones, with some missing. The sample comprises tens of thousands of clones, around 87% of which are singletons, and 16% rests with the top ten. General study findings and limits: Spike-specific TCR breadth and depth went up after people got two AZD1222 doses. Females outnumbered males among donors, who were mostly white British; clonal diversity was possibly underestimated.

This chain joins TRBV7-9 and TRBJ2-7; weak D call: TRBD2 (6 bases). The receptor was isolated from an adult in good health. Sequences were derived from peripheral blood, sampled on day 0 of AZD1222 vaccination. The CDR3 loop reads CASSLGGTSYEQYF. CDR3 sequence (DNA): TGTGCCAGCAGCTTGGGCGGGACCTCCTACGAGCAGTACTTC.